The clone carrying this TCR beta chain was observed a handful of times. Its antigen is unknown. A template switching step contributed a universal primer site, while unique molecular identifiers were present in the cDNA. TCRdb reprocessed the 5' RACE reads via MiXCR and lists one record per CDR3 protein. The table lists about 660,000 distinct CDR3 sequences, more than 6.5% of them singletons, with approximately 0.89% in the top ten. This sample is part of a study of identical twins. Study-level points and caveats: Among out-of-frame alpha sequences shared by twins, low generation probability occurred in excess. Fewer insertions characterized abundant cord blood beta clonotypes, whereas memory repertoires showed none.

The same sample was also used in a study of yellow fever vaccine responses in identical twins.

This clonotype was sampled from a young woman in good health. Specimen: PBMCs.

The CDR3 loop is CATSEPDSTDTQYF. The CDR3 nucleotides read TGTGCCACCAGTGAGCCCGACAGCACAGATACGCAGTATTTT. V is TRBV24-1 and J is TRBJ2-3; D gene unclear. CDR1 is KGHDR, CDR2 SFDVKD, per germline. V shed 4 bases and J shed 0 bases, with 7 bases lying between them. The CDR3 has 14 amino acids.